This T cell receptor beta chain is drawn from a study of T cells after yellow fever vaccination. Study-wide results and caveats: Among all clonotypes, a small share was observed in both CD4 and CD8 compartments.

Template switching with 5'RACE generated the TCR cDNA and added a universal primer site and UMIs. TCRdb re-analysed the 5' RACE reads in MiXCR, keeping a single row per CDR3 protein. The repertoire has 80,000 to 100,000 distinct CDR3 sequences, roughly 8.2% of them found once; the top ten carry around 16%. The CDR3 has 17 amino acids. Germline CDR1 is SGHVS and CDR2 is FNYEAQ. V shed 4 bases, J shed 4 bases, and the junction held 12 bases outside the gene matches. The clonotype comes from a man aged 18 to 29 who received the YFV17D yellow fever vaccine. The chain links TRBV7-6 to TRBJ2-2; 7 bases fit TRBD2. The source was CD8+ T cells not binding an NS4B(214-222) dextramer, sorted from PBMCs, collected roughly 14 days after the first yellow fever vaccination. The CDR3: CASSSWGGPLATGELFF. For the CDR3, the DNA is TGTGCCAGCAGCTCTTGGGGGGGACCACTTGCCACCGGGGAGCTGTTTTTT.